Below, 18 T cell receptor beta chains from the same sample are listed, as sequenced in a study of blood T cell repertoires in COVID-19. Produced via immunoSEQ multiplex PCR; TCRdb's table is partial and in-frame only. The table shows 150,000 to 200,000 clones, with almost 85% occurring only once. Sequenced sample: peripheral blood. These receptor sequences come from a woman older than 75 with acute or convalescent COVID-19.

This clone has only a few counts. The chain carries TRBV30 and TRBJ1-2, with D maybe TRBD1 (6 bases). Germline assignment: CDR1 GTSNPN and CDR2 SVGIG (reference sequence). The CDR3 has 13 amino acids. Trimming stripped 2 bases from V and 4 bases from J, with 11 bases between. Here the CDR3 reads CAWSILRGYGYTF. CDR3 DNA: TGTGCCTGGAGTATACTCAGGGGCTATGGCTACACCTTC.

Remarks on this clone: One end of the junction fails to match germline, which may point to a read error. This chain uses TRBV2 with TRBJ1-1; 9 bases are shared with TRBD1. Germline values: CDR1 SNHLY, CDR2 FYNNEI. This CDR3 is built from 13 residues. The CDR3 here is CASSRRTGGAAAF. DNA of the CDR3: TGTGCCAGCAGTCGACGCACAGGGGGCGCGGCGGCCTTT.

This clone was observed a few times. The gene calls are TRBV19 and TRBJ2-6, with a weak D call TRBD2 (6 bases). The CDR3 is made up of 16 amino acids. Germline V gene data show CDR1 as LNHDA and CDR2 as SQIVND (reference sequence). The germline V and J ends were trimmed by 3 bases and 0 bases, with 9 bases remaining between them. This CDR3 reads CASSIRGGSGANVLTF. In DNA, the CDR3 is TGTGCCAGTAGTATCCGGGGAGGCTCTGGGGCCAACGTCCTGACTTTC.

The CDR3: CASSLIAGVSNEQFF. CDR3 DNA: TGCGCCAGCAGCCTCATAGCGGGAGTCTCCAATGAGCAGTTCTTC. V usage is TRBV5-1 and J usage is TRBJ2-1; TRBD2 matches at 9 bases. J gave up 6 bases and V 4 bases, and 8 bases lay outside the gene matches. Per germline, CDR1 SGHRS and CDR2 YFSETQ. The CDR3 sequence is 15 residues long.

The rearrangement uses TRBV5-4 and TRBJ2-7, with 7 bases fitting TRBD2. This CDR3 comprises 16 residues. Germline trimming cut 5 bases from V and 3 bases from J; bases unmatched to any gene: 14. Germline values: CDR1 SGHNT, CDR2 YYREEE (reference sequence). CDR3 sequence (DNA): TGTGCCAGCAGTCCTACTCCTAGCGGAGTACGCTACGAGCAGTACTTC. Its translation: CASSPTPSGVRYEQYF.

CDR3 amino acids: CASSSTGADGYTF. Written as DNA, the CDR3 is TGTGCCAGCAGCTCGACAGGGGCGGACGGCTACACCTTC. This chain connects TRBV7-9 to TRBJ1-2; 8 bases agree with TRBD1. There are 13 residues in the CDR3. The J segment lost 8 bases and the V segment lost 4 bases, leaving 6 bases of the junction unmatched. From germline, CDR1 is SEHNR and CDR2 FQNEAQ (reference sequence).

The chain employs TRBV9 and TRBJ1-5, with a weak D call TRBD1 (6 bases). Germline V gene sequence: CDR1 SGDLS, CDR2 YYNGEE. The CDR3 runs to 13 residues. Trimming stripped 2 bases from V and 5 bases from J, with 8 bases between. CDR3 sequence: CASSVGADQPQHF. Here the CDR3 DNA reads TGTGCCAGCAGCGTGGGGGCTGATCAGCCCCAGCATTTT.

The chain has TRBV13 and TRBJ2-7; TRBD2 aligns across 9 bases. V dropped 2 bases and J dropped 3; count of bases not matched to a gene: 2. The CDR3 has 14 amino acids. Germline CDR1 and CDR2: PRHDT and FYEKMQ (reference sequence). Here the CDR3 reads CASSLFSGSYEQYF. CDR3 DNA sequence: TGTGCCAGCAGCTTATTTAGCGGGAGCTACGAGCAGTACTTC.

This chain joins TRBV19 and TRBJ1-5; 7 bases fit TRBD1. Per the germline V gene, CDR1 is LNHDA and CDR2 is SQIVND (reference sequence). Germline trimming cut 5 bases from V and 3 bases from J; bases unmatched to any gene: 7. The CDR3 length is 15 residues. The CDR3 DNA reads TGTGCCAGTAGTTCCACAGGGGAGGCCAATCAGCCCCAGCATTTT. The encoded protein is CASSSTGEANQPQHF. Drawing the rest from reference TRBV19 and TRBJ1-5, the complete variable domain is DGGITQSPKYLFRKEGQNVTLSCEQNLNHDAMYWYRQDPGQGLRLIYYSQIVNDFQKGDIAEGYSVSREKKESFPLTVTSAQKNPTAFYLCASSSTGEANQPQHFGDGTRLSIL.

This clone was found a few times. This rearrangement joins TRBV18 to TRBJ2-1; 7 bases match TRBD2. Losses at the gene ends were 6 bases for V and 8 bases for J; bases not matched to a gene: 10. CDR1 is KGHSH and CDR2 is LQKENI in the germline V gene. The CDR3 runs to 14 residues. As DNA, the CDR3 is TGTGCCAGCTCCGGCGGGAGTGGTCGGGATGAGCAGTTCTTC. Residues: CASSGGSGRDEQFF. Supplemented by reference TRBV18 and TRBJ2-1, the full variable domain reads NAGVMQNPRHLVRRRGQEARLRCSPMKGHSHVYWYRQLPEEGLKFMVYLQKENIIDESGMPKERFSAEFPKEGPSILRIQQVVRGDSAAYFCASSGGSGRDEQFFGPGTRLTVL.

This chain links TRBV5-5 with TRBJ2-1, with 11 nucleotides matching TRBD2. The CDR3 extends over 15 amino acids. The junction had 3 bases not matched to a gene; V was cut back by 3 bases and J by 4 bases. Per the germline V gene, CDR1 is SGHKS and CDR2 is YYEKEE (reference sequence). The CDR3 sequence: CASSWGLAVYNEQFF. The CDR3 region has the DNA TGTGCCAGCAGCTGGGGACTAGCGGTTTACAATGAGCAGTTCTTC.

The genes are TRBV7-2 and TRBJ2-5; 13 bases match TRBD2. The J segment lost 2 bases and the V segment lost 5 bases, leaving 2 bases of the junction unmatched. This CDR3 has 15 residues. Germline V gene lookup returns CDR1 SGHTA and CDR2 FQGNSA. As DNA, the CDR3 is TGTGCCAGCAGCAAGGGACTAGCGGGACAAGAGACCCAGTACTTC. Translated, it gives CASSKGLAGQETQYF.

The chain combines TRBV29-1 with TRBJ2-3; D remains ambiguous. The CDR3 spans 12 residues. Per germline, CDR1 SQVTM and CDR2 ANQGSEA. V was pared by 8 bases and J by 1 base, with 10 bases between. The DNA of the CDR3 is TGCAGCCATCTAGTTGGCACAGATACGCAGTATTTT. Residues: CSHLVGTDTQYF.

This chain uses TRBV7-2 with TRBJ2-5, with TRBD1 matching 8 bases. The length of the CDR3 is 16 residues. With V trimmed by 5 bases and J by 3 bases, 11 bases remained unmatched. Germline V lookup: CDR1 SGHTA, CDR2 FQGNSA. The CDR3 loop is CASSLPQDRVEETQYF. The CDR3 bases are TGTGCCAGCAGCCTCCCCCAGGACAGGGTGGAAGAGACCCAGTACTTC.

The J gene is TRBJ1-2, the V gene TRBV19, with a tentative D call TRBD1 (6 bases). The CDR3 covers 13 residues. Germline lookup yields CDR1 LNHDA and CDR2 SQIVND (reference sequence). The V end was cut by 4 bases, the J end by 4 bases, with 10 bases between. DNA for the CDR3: TGTGCCAGTAGTACTACAGGGTTCTATGGCTACACCTTC. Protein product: CASSTTGFYGYTF.

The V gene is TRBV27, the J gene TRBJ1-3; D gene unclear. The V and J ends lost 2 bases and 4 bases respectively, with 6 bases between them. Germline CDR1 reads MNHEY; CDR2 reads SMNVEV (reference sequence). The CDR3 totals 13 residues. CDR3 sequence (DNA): TGTGCCAGCAGTTTACAGCGGGGAAACACCATATATTTT. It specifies CASSLQRGNTIYF.

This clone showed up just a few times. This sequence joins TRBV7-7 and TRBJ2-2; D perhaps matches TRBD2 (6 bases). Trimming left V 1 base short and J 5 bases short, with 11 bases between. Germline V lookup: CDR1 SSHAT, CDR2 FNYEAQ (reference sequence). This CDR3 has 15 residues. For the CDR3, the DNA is TGTGCCAGCAGCTTAGACGTCGCGGGAACCGGGGAGCTGTTTTTT. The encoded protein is CASSLDVAGTGELFF. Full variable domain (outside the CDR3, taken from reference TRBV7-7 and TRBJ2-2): GAGVSQSPRYKVTKRGQDVTLRCDPISSHATLYWYQQALGQGPEFLTYFNYEAQPDKSGLPSDRFSAERPEGSISTLTIQRTEQRDSAMYRCASSLDVAGTGELFFGEGSRLTVL.

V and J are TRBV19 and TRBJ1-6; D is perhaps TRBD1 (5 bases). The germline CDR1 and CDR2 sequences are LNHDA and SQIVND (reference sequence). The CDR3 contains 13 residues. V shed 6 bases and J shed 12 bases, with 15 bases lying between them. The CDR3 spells CASSEPGQGPLHF. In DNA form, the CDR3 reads TGTGCCAGTAGCGAGCCGGGCCAGGGACCCCTCCACTTT.